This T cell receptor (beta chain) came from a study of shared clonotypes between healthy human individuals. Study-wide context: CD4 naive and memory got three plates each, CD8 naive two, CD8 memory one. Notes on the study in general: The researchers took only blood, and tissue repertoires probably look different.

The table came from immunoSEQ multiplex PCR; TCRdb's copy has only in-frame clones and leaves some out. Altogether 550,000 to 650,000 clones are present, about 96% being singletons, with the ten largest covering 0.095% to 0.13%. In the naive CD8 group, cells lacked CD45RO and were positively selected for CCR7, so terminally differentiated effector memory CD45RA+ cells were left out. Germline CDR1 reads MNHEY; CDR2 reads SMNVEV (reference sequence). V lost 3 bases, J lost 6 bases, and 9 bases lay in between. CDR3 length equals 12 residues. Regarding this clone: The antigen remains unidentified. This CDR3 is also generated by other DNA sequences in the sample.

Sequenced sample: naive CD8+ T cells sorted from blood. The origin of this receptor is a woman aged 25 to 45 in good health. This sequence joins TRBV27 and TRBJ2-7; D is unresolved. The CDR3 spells CASSLVGGEQYF. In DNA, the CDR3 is TGTGCCAGCAGTTTGGTAGGCGGCGAGCAGTACTTC.